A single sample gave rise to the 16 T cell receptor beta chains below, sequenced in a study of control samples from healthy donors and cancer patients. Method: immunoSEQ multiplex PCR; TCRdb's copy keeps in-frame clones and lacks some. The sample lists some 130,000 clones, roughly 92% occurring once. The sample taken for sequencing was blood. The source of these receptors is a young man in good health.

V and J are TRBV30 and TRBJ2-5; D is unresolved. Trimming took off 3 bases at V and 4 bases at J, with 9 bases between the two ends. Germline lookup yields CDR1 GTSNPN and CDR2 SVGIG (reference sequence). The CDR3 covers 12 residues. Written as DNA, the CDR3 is TGTGCCTGGAGCAATCTAGGAGAGACCCAGTACTTC. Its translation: CAWSNLGETQYF.

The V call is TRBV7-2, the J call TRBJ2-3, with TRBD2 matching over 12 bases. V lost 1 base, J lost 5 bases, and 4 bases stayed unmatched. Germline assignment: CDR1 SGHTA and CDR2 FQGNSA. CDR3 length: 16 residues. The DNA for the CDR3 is TGTGCCAGCAGCTTAGTCCCGGGACTAGCGGGAGATACGCAGTATTTT. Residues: CASSLVPGLAGDTQYF.

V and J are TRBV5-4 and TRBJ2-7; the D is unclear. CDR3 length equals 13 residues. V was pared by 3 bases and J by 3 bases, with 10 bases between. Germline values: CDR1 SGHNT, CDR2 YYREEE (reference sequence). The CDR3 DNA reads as TGTGCCAGCAGCTCCCGGCCGTTCTACGAGCAGTACTTC. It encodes CASSSRPFYEQYF.

The CDR3 region has the DNA TGTGCCAGCAGCGCCTCGTTATACACTGAAGCTTTCTTT. Its translation: CASSASLYTEAFF. This chain uses TRBV9 with TRBJ1-1; no definite D call. This CDR3 contains 13 residues. The germline V and J ends were trimmed by 3 bases and 3 bases, with 9 bases remaining between them. CDR1 is SGDLS, CDR2 YYNGEE, per germline.

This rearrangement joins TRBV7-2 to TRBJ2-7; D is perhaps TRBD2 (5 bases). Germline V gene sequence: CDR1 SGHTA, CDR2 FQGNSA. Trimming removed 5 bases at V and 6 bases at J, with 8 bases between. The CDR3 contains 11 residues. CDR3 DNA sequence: TGTGCCAGCAGCACGGGGTTCGAGCAGTACTTC. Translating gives CASSTGFEQYF.

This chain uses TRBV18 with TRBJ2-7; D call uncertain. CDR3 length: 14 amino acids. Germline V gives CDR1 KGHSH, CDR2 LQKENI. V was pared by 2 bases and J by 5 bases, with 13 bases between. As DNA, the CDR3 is TGTGCCAGCTCACCAATCCAAAGTGAGAACGAGCAGTACTTC. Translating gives CASSPIQSENEQYF. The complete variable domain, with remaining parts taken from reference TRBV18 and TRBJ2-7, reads NAGVMQNPRHLVRRRGQEARLRCSPMKGHSHVYWYRQLPEEGLKFMVYLQKENIIDESGMPKERFSAEFPKEGPSILRIQQVVRGDSAAYFCASSPIQSENEQYFGPGTRLTVT.

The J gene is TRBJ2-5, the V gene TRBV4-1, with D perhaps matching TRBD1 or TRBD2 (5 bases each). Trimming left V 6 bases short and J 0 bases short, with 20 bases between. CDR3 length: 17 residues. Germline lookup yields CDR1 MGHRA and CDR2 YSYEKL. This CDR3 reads CASRRLFGTENQETQYF. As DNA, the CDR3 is TGCGCCAGCAGACGACTGTTCGGGACCGAAAACCAAGAGACCCAGTACTTC.

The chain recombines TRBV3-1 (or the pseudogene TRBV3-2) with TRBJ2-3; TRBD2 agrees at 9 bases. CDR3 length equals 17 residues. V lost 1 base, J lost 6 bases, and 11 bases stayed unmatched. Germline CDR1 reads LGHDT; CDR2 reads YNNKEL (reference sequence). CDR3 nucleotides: TGTGCCAGCAGCCAAGCCCAGGCGGGGGGGCCGGGGGATACGCAGTATTTT. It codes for CASSQAQAGGPGDTQYF.

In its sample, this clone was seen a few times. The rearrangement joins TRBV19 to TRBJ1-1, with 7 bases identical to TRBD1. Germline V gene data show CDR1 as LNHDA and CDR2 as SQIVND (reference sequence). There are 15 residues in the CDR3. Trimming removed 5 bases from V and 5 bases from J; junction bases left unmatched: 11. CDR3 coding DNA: TGTGCCAGTAGTGCAGGGGGAGACGGCATAACTGAAGCTTTCTTT. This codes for CASSAGGDGITEAFF.

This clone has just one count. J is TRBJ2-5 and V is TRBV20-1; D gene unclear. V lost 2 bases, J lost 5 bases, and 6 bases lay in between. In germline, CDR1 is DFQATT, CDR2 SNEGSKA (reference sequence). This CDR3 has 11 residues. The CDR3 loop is CSARPVETQYF. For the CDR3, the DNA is TGCAGTGCTAGACCCGTTGAGACCCAGTACTTC.

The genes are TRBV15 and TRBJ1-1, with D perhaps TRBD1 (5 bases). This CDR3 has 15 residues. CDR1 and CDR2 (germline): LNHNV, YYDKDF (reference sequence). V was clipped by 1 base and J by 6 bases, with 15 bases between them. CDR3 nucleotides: TGTGCCACCAGCAGAGTATACAGTACAGGCGCTGAAGCTTTCTTT. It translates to CATSRVYSTGAEAFF. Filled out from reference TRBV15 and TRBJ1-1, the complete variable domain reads DAMVIQNPRYQVTQFGKPVTLSCSQTLNHNVMYWYQQKSSQAPKLLFHYYDKDFNNEADTPDNFQSRRPNTSFCFLDIRSPGLGDTAMYLCATSRVYSTGAEAFFGQGTRLTVV.

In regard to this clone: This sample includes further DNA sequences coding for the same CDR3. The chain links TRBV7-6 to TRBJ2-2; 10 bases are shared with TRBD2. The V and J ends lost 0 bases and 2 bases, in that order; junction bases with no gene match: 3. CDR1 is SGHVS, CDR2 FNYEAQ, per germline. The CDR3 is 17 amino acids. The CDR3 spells CASSLALAGDNTGELFF. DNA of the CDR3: TGTGCCAGCAGCTTAGCGCTAGCGGGGGACAACACCGGGGAGCTGTTTTTT.

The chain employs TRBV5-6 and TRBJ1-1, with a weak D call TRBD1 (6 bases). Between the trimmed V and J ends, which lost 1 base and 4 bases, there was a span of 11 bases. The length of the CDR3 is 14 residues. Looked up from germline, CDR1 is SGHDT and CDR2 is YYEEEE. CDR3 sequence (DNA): TGTGCCAGCAGCTTGCAGGGGAGGAGCACTGAAGCTTTCTTT. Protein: CASSLQGRSTEAFF. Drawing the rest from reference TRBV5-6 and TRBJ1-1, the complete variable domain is DAGVTQSPTHLIKTRGQQVTLRCSPKSGHDTVSWYQQALGQGPQFIFQYYEEEERQRGNFPDRFSGHQFPNYSSELNVNALLLGDSALYLCASSLQGRSTEAFFGQGTRLTVV.

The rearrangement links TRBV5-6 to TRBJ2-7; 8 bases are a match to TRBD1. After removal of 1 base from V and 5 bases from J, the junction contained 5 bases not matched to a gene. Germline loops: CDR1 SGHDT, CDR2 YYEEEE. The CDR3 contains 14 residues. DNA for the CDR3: TGTGCCAGCAGCTTGTACCAGGGGGCTCACGAGCAGTACTTC. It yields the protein CASSLYQGAHEQYF. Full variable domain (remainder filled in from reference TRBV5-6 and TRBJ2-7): DAGVTQSPTHLIKTRGQQVTLRCSPKSGHDTVSWYQQALGQGPQFIFQYYEEEERQRGNFPDRFSGHQFPNYSSELNVNALLLGDSALYLCASSLYQGAHEQYFGPGTRLTVT.

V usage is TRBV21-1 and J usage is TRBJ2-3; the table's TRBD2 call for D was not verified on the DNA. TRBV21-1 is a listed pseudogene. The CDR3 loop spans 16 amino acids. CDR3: CASSKLASGGAATQYF. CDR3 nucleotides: TGTGCCAGCAGCAAATTAGCTAGCGGGGGGGCCGCTACGCAGTATTTT.

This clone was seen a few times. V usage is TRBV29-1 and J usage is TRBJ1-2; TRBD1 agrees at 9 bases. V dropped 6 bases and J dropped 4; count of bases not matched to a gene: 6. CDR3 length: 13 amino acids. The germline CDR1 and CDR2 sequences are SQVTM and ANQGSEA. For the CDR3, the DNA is TGCAGCGTAAAGACAGGGGGTGTCTATGGCTACACCTTC. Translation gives CSVKTGGVYGYTF.